The clone carrying this T cell receptor (beta chain) appeared once. The antigen is undetermined. The data derive from a study of a mutant IDH1 vaccine in newly diagnosed glioma. Overall study findings and caveats: It was around 93% of patients that developed vaccine-induced immune responses.

Measured with immunoSEQ multiplex PCR; TCRdb has only the in-frame clones, and not every one. Among approximately 58,000 clones, roughly four fifths were seen once, and the ten largest hold 3.8%. Time point denoted: week 47, end of study. The investigators gave 300 ug of mutant IDH1 20-mer peptide in each vaccine dose, together with topical imiquimod. The CDR3 is 15 residues long. V dropped 8 bases and J dropped 8 bases, with 22 bases sitting between them. Germline values: CDR1 MGHDK, CDR2 SYGVNS. The clonotype originates from a man aged 30 to 45 with glioma. J is TRBJ1-3 and V is TRBV25-1; D ambiguous. This specimen was PBMCs, taken from a glioma patient whose treatment included an IDH1 peptide vaccine. CDR3 sequence reads: CASLSHQKTVDTIYF. The CDR3 region has the DNA TGTGCCAGCTTAAGCCATCAGAAGACTGTTGACACCATATATTTT.